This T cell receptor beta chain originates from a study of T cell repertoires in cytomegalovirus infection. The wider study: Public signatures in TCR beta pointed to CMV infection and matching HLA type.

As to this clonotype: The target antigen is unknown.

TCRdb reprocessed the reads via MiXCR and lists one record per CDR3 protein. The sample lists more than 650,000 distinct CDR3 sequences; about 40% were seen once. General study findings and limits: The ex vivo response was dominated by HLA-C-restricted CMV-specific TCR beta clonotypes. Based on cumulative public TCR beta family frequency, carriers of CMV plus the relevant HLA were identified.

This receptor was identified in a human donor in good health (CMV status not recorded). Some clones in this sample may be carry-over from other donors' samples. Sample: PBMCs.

The CDR3 DNA follows: TGTGCCAGCAGCACCGAGACAGCATATCAGCCCCAGCATTTT. Translation: CASSTETAYQPQHF. This rearrangement joins TRBV7-3 to TRBJ1-5, with a tentative D call TRBD1 (5 bases). V was trimmed by 5 bases and J by 5 bases, leaving 13 bases between them. The CDR3 extends over 14 amino acids. Germline CDR1 SGHTA, CDR2 FQGTGA. Together with reference TRBV7-3 and TRBJ1-5, the CDR3 gives the full variable domain: GAGVSQTPSNKVTEKGKYVELRCDPISGHTALYWYRQSLGQGPEFLIYFQGTGAADDSGLPNDRFFAVRPEGSVSTLKIQRTERGDSAVYLCASSTETAYQPQHFGDGTRLSIL.